The 2 T cell receptor beta chains below come from one sample, sequenced in a study of blood T cells in healthy people across ages. It was with a sample-barcoded 5' primer and a J-beta primer mix that a second PCR of roughly 7 to 12 cycles was run. A single record per CDR3 protein comes from TCRdb applying MiXCR to the 5' RACE reads. The sample yields about 760,000 distinct CDR3 sequences, just under 25% seen once. The same data also contributed to another study, on T cells of mothers and their children.

The specimen sequenced was blood. The receptors were gathered from a boy between 10 and 17 years old in good health.

This clonotype was found a few times. The chain has TRBV29-1 and TRBJ2-7; D is perhaps TRBD1 or TRBD2 (6 bases each). Trimming cost V 5 bases and J 3 bases, with 14 bases left between them. Germline V lookup: CDR1 SQVTM, CDR2 ANQGSEA. The CDR3 sequence is 13 residues long. This chain's CDR3 is CSVQYGGRYEQYF. The CDR3 DNA sequence: TGCAGCGTTCAGTACGGGGGCCGCTACGAGCAGTACTTC.

This clonotype was seen once. V usage is TRBV20-1 and J usage is TRBJ2-3; 9 bases map to TRBD1. The CDR3 sequence is 17 residues long. CDR1 DFQATT and CDR2 SNEGSKA come from the germline V gene (reference sequence). J lost 3 bases, V lost 3 bases, and 13 bases had no gene match. CDR3 residues: CSARETGTGYSTDTQYF. The CDR3 region has the DNA TGCAGTGCTAGGGAAACCGGGACAGGGTATAGTACAGATACGCAGTATTTT.